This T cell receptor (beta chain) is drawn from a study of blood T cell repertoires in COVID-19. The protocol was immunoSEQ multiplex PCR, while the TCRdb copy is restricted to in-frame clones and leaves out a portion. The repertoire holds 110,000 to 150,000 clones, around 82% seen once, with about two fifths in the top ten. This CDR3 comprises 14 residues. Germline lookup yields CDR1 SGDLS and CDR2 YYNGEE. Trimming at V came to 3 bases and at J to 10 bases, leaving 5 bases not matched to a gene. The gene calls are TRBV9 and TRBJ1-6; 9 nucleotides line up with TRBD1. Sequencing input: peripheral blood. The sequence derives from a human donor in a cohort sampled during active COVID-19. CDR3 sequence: CASSEGQGPSPLHF. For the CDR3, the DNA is TGTGCCAGCAGCGAGGGACAGGGCCCGTCACCCCTCCACTTT. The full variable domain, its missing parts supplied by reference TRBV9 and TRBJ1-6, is DSGVTQTPKHLITATGQRVTLRCSPRSGDLSVYWYQQSLDQGLQFLIQYYNGEERAKGNILERFSAQQFPDLHSELNLSSLELGDSALYFCASSEGQGPSPLHFGNGTRLTVT.